This TCR beta chain was sequenced during a study of blood T cell repertoires in COVID-19. The wider study: Sample material is recorded as cDNA or gDNA derived from T cells, B-cell-depleted T cells, or PBMCs.

Original analysis: Using reference gene primer amplification, nucleated cell counts were estimated. This table comes from immunoSEQ multiplex PCR, and its TCRdb copy is limited to in-frame clones, with some not included. The V and J calls and clone size are taken from that table; D and trimming were inferred from the DNA. The table lists approximately 140,000 clones, about 80% of them singletons, with approximately 3.5% in the top ten. The V gene end was trimmed by 9 bases and the J gene end by 7 bases; junction bases not matched to a gene: 2. Germline CDR1 is MDHEN and CDR2 is SYDVKM. The CDR3 extends over 11 amino acids.

Sequencing was done on a sample of peripheral blood. This chain joins TRBV28 and TRBJ1-2; 10 nucleotides match TRBD1. The receptor's source is a man in his fifties or sixties with acute or convalescent COVID-19. The CDR3 DNA follows: TGTGCCAGTGGGGACAGGGGTGGCTACACCTTC. As protein: CASGDRGGYTF.